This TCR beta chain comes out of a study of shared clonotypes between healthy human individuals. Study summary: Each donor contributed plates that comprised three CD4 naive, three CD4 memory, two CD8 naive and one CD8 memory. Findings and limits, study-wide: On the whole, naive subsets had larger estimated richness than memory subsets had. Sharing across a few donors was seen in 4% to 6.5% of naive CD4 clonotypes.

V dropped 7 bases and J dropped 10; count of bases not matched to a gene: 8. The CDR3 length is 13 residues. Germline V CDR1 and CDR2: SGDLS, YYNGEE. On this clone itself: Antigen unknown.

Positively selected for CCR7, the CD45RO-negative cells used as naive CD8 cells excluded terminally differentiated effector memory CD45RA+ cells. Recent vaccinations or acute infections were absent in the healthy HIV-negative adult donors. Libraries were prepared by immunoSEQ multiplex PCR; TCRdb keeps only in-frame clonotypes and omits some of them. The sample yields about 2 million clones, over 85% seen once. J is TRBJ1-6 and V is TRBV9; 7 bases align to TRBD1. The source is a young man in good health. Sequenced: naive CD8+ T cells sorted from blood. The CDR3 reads CASAQGGGSPLHF. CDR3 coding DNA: TGTGCCAGCGCCCAGGGGGGGGGCTCACCCCTCCACTTT.